Below are 26 T cell receptor beta chains sequenced from a single sample in a study of T cell responses to AZD1222 COVID-19 vaccine listed by TCRdb under 2021. The time point label of this sample denotes: about 28 days (+/-7) after the second vaccine dose. Receptor amplification or capture employed the immunoSEQ multiplex PCR assay. The table was pulled from immuneACCESS by TCRdb, which kept in-frame rearrangements only. Such tables lose some clones; where checked, under half of the loss comes from unresolved V genes, and the rest has no known cause. This sample lists 55,000 to 70,000 clones; approximately 92% were detected once. The top ten clonotypes cover about 5.9% of the sample. Sequences were derived from peripheral blood, sampled 28 days after the second AZD1222 dose. These receptors originate from an adult who received the AZD1222 COVID-19 vaccine.

This chain links TRBV2 with TRBJ2-3, with D perhaps matching TRBD1 or TRBD2 (5 bases each). Germline CDR1 reads SNHLY; CDR2 reads FYNNEI. This CDR3 is built from 12 residues. The germline V and J ends were trimmed by 4 bases and 4 bases, with 6 bases remaining between them. In DNA form, the CDR3 reads TGTGCCAGCAGTGGGGGGTCAGATACGCAGTATTTT. As protein: CASSGGSDTQYF.

The J gene is TRBJ1-2, the V gene TRBV12-3 or TRBV12-4; TRBD1 agrees at 8 bases. This CDR3 contains 13 residues. Unmatched junction bases numbered 8, after V lost 5 bases and J lost 9 bases. The DNA of the CDR3 is TGTGCCAGCAGTCAGCCCGACAGGGGACGCTACACCTTC. This gives the protein CASSQPDRGRYTF.

The rearrangement links TRBV2 to TRBJ1-2, with D tentatively TRBD1 (5 bases). The CDR3 is 13 amino acids. Germline lookup yields CDR1 SNHLY and CDR2 FYNNEI. V was clipped by 8 bases and J by 2 bases, with 12 bases between them. In DNA form, the CDR3 reads TGTGCCAGCCTGTGGGGGGAAAACTATGGCTACACCTTC. Protein sequence: CASLWGENYGYTF.

The rearrangement joins TRBV19 to TRBJ2-1; 9 bases map to TRBD2. The V gene's germline CDR1 is LNHDA and CDR2 SQIVND (reference sequence). The CDR3 totals 14 residues. Trimming removed 8 bases from V and 5 bases from J; junction bases left unmatched: 7. The CDR3 DNA follows: TGTGCCAGTTTAAAGCGGGGGGAAAACAATGAGCAGTTCTTC. Translated, it gives CASLKRGENNEQFF.

The chain carries TRBV13 and TRBJ1-1; D perhaps matches TRBD1 (6 bases). CDR3 length: 14 residues. Germline CDR1 PRHDT, CDR2 FYEKMQ (reference sequence). With 5 bases removed from V and 2 bases from J, the gap between germline ends came to 12 bases. CDR3 DNA sequence: TGTGCCAGCAGCCCTCGGACAGCTAACACTGAAGCTTTCTTT. Protein product: CASSPRTANTEAFF.

The rearrangement links TRBV28 to TRBJ1-2; TRBD1 matches at 8 bases. With V trimmed by 5 bases and J by 13 bases, 15 bases remained unmatched. This CDR3 comprises 14 residues. The germline V gene encodes CDR1 MDHEN and CDR2 SYDVKM. The CDR3 loop reads CASSPGQGSFYFTF. The DNA for the CDR3 is TGTGCCAGCAGTCCCGGACAGGGTTCATTTTATTTCACCTTC.

This chain connects TRBV5-1 to TRBJ2-1, with D perhaps being TRBD1 or TRBD2 (5 bases each). CDR1 is SGHRS and CDR2 is YFSETQ in the germline V gene. V lost 0 bases, J lost 7 bases, and 8 bases lay in between. This CDR3 has 13 amino acids. The CDR3: CASSLGGANEQFF. The CDR3 DNA reads TGCGCCAGCAGCTTGGGAGGGGCAAATGAGCAGTTCTTC.

The chain combines TRBV5-4 with TRBJ1-6; 8 bases fit TRBD1. The J segment lost 7 bases and the V segment lost 4 bases, leaving 7 bases of the junction unmatched. This CDR3 is built from 15 residues. Germline V gene lookup returns CDR1 SGHNT and CDR2 YYREEE (reference sequence). The CDR3 loop is CASSARDRLNSPLHF. The CDR3 DNA reads as TGTGCCAGCAGCGCCAGGGACAGGTTGAATTCACCCCTCCACTTT.

The chain uses TRBV2 and TRBJ1-6; D is possibly TRBD1 (5 bases). The ends were cut back, 4 bases at V and 0 bases at J, with 10 bases in the middle. The CDR3 runs 16 residues. Germline lookup yields CDR1 SNHLY and CDR2 FYNNEI. The CDR3 loop is CASSVGGSSYNSPLHF. The CDR3 DNA reads as TGTGCCAGCAGTGTGGGGGGGAGCTCCTATAATTCACCCCTCCACTTT.

The chain links TRBV7-8 to TRBJ1-5, with a possible D match to TRBD1 (6 bases). Deletions cut 0 bases from V and 7 bases from J, with 10 bases between. CDR3 length equals 14 residues. The germline gives CDR1 SGHVS, CDR2 FQNEAQ. The CDR3 spells CASSLAGAQQPQHF. The DNA of the CDR3 is TGTGCCAGCAGCTTAGCGGGGGCGCAGCAGCCCCAGCATTTT.

CDR3 region: CASSEYMSGDEQYF. The CDR3 DNA sequence: TGTGCCAGCAGTGAATATATGTCAGGGGACGAGCAGTACTTC. The chain recombines TRBV25-1 with TRBJ2-7; a possible D gene is TRBD1 (6 bases). Trimming took 0 bases from V and 5 from J, leaving 11 bases between them. CDR3 size: 14 residues. Germline-derived CDR1 and CDR2 are MGHDK and SYGVNS.

CDR3 sequence reads: CASSKRQGPQETQYF. CDR3 sequence (DNA): TGTGCCAGTAGTAAGCGACAGGGACCTCAAGAGACCCAGTACTTC. The chain links TRBV19 to TRBJ2-5, with TRBD1 identical over 7 bases. The germline V gene has CDR1 LNHDA and CDR2 SQIVND (reference sequence). The CDR3 is 15 amino acids. Germline trimming cut 4 bases from V and 2 bases from J; bases unmatched to any gene: 7.

This rearrangement joins TRBV7-2 to TRBJ2-3; perhaps TRBD2 as D (6 bases). The CDR3 totals 16 residues. CDR1 and CDR2 from the germline V gene are SGHTA and FQGNSA. The V and J ends lost 4 bases and 6 bases respectively, with 20 bases between them. This chain's CDR3 is CASSSTFGAGADTQYF. CDR3 coding DNA: TGTGCCAGCAGCTCCACCTTCGGAGCGGGCGCGGATACGCAGTATTTT. Drawing the rest from reference TRBV7-2 and TRBJ2-3, the complete variable domain is GAGVSQSPSNKVTEKGKDVELRCDPISGHTALYWYRQSLGQGLEFLIYFQGNSAPDKSGLPSDRFSAERTGGSVSTLTIQRTQQEDSAVYLCASSSTFGAGADTQYFGPGTRLTVL.

The J gene is TRBJ2-7, the V gene TRBV28; tentatively, D is TRBD1 (6 bases). Between the trimmed V and J ends, which lost 6 bases and 3 bases, there was a span of 18 bases. CDR1 and CDR2 from the germline V gene are MDHEN and SYDVKM. The CDR3 is 15 residues long. CDR3 nucleotide sequence: TGTGCCAGCAGCCCTCCTGGAACAGGGAACTACGAGCAGTACTTC. Translated, it gives CASSPPGTGNYEQYF.

This chain joins TRBV18 and TRBJ2-3, with no clear D. The CDR3 is 13 amino acids. The germline V and J ends were trimmed by 0 bases and 5 bases, with 6 bases remaining between them. Germline assignment: CDR1 KGHSH and CDR2 LQKENI. CDR3 in amino acids: CASSPPSGDTQYF. The CDR3 coding sequence is TGTGCCAGCTCACCACCTTCGGGAGATACGCAGTATTTT.

CDR3 sequence: CASSAQTGPSGNTIYF. CDR3 nucleotides: TGTGCCAGCAGCGCCCAGACAGGACCTTCTGGAAACACCATATATTTT. The V call is TRBV7-6, the J call TRBJ1-3, with D maybe TRBD1 (6 bases). V lost 5 bases, J lost 1 base, and 15 bases lay in between. The CDR3 loop spans 16 amino acids. Germline CDR1 SGHVS, CDR2 FNYEAQ.

The chain combines TRBV10-2 with TRBJ1-5; 10 nucleotides match TRBD1. The germline gives CDR1 WSHSY, CDR2 SAAADI. Unmatched junction bases numbered 7, after V lost 4 bases and J lost 7 bases. The CDR3 has 15 residues. The CDR3 is CASSARGQGLQPQHF. For the CDR3, the DNA is TGCGCCAGCAGTGCGCGGGGACAGGGGTTACAGCCCCAGCATTTT.

The V gene is TRBV28, the J gene TRBJ1-1, with D tentatively TRBD1 (5 bases). The CDR3 length is 14 residues. The V and J ends lost 4 bases and 5 bases respectively, with 14 bases between them. Looked up from germline, CDR1 is MDHEN and CDR2 is SYDVKM. The CDR3 loop is CASSSPEGLTEAFF. CDR3 bases: TGTGCCAGCAGTTCCCCGGAGGGGCTGACTGAAGCTTTCTTT.

The V call is TRBV10-2, the J call TRBJ2-7, with 11 bases lining up with TRBD1. The J segment lost 5 bases and the V segment lost 1 base, leaving 7 bases of the junction unmatched. Germline CDR1 is WSHSY and CDR2 is SAAADI. The CDR3 runs 16 residues. The CDR3, as DNA: TGCGCCAGCAGTGAGTTAGGACAGGGGGCTTTCCACGAGCAGTACTTC. Its protein is CASSELGQGAFHEQYF.

The chain uses TRBV5-1 and TRBJ2-1; the match to TRBD1 covers 7 bases. V was clipped by 0 bases and J by 10 bases; unmatched bases: 4. This CDR3 has 13 amino acids. CDR1 is SGHRS, CDR2 YFSETQ, per germline. The CDR3 protein is CASSLVQDREQFF. The CDR3 bases are TGCGCCAGCAGCTTGGTTCAGGACAGGGAGCAGTTCTTC. The full variable domain, rest sourced from reference TRBV5-1 and TRBJ2-1, is KAGVTQTPRYLIKTRGQQVTLSCSPISGHRSVSWYQQTPGQGLQFLFEYFSETQRNKGNFPGRFSGRQFSNSRSEMNVSTLELGDSALYLCASSLVQDREQFFGPGTRLTVL.

The V and J genes are TRBV5-8 and TRBJ2-2, with D unresolved. V lost 6 bases and J lost 4, with 16 bases in between. The CDR3 runs to 15 residues. The germline V gene encodes CDR1 SGHTS and CDR2 YDEGEE. The CDR3 is CASKVWQEPTGELFF. CDR3 nucleotide sequence: TGTGCCAGCAAGGTTTGGCAGGAGCCCACCGGGGAGCTGTTTTTT.

Here the CDR3 reads CASSDERNTEAFF. In nucleotides, the CDR3 is TGTGCCAGCAGTGACGAGAGGAACACTGAAGCTTTCTTT. This chain connects TRBV2 to TRBJ1-1; D is unresolved. Germline CDR1 is SNHLY and CDR2 is FYNNEI. The V gene lost 3 bases and the J gene lost 1 base, with 6 bases spanning the gap. The CDR3 is 13 residues long.

This clone was observed a single time. The chain is built from TRBV10-3 and TRBJ2-7; 7 bases agree with TRBD2. With 7 bases clipped from V and 2 bases from J, the junction kept 8 bases outside the gene matches. Germline V lookup: CDR1 ENHRY, CDR2 SYGVKD. CDR3 length equals 14 residues. The CDR3 nucleotides are TGTGCCATCACAGCCGGGACTAACCCCTACGAGCAGTACTTC. Translation: CAITAGTNPYEQYF.

The CDR3 DNA is TGTGCCAGCAGCACCGGGACGGCCTGGGAGACCCAGTACTTC. Its protein is CASSTGTAWETQYF. The V call is TRBV27, the J call TRBJ2-5; either TRBD1 or TRBD2 may fit D (5 bases each). The V end was cut by 6 bases, the J end by 5 bases, with 16 bases between. CDR1 and CDR2 from the germline V gene are MNHEY and SMNVEV (reference sequence). The CDR3 has 14 amino acids.

The J gene is TRBJ1-3, the V gene TRBV6-5; maybe TRBD1 (5 bases). Germline V CDR1 and CDR2: MNHEY, SVGAGI. The CDR3 is 12 residues long. The V and J ends lost 6 bases and 2 bases respectively, with 5 bases between them. The CDR3 DNA follows: TGTGCCAGCAGAGGGGCTGGAAACACCATATATTTT. Translated, it gives CASRGAGNTIYF.

The rearrangement uses TRBV23-1 and TRBJ1-4; D is unresolved. TRBV23-1 is an ORF; its function is uncertain. V was cut by 3 bases and J by 0 bases, with 11 bases left in between. CDR3 length: 16 amino acids. Here the CDR3 reads CASSHLFASTNEKLFF. As DNA, the CDR3 is TGCGCCAGCAGTCACCTATTTGCTTCAACTAATGAAAAACTGTTTTTT.